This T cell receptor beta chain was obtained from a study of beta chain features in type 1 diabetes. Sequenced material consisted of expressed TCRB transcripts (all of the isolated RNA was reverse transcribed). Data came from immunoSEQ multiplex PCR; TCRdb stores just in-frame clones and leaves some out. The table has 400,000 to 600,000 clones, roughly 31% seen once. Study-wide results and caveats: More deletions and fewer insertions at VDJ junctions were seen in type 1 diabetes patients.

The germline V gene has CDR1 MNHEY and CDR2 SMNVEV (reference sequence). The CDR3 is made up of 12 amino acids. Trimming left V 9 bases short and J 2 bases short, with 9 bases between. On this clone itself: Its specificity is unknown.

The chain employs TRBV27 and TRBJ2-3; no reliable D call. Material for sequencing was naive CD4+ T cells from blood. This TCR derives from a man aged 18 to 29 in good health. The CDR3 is CASRLNTDTQYF. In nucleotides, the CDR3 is TGTGCCAGTCGTCTTAACACAGATACGCAGTATTTT.